This T cell receptor beta chain derives from a study of shared clonotypes between healthy human individuals. Study results and limitations: Memory subsets generally showed lower estimated richness than naive subsets.

An assay was performed, and its level was deep. Libraries were prepared by immunoSEQ multiplex PCR; TCRdb keeps only in-frame clonotypes and omits some of them. This sample has about 800,000 clones, with about 96% found just once. V dropped 6 bases and J dropped 2 bases, with 13 bases sitting between them. Germline CDR1 reads MNHEY; CDR2 reads SMNVEV (reference sequence). This CDR3 contains 14 residues. Turning to this clone: As yet, its antigen is unknown.

CD45RO-negative CD8 cells positively selected for CCR7 made up the naive population, which excluded terminally differentiated effector memory CD45RA+ cells. All of the donors resided in Nashville, Tennessee, and each was a Caucasian adult. The clonotype comes from a man aged 25 to 40 in good health. The specimen sequenced was naive CD8+ T cells sorted from blood. This chain links TRBV27 with TRBJ2-5; no clear D gene. The CDR3 loop reads CASSPIGQQETQYF. Written as DNA, the CDR3 is TGTGCCAGCAGCCCAATAGGGCAGCAAGAGACCCAGTACTTC.